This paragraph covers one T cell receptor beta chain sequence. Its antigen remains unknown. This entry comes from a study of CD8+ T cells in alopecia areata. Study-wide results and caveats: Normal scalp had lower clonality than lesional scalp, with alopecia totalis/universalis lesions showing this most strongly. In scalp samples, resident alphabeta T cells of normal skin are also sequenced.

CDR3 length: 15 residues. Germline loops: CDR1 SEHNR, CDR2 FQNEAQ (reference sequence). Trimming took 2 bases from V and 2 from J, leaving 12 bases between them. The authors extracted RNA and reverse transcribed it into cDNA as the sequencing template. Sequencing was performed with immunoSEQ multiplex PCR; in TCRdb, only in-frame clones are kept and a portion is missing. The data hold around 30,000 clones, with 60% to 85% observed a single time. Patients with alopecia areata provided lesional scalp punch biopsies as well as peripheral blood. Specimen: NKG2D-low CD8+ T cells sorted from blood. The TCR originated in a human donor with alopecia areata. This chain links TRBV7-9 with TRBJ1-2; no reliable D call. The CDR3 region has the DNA TGTGCCAGCAGCTTAACCTCCCGGGCGAACTATGGCTACACCTTC. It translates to CASSLTSRANYGYTF.